This TCR beta chain came from a study of T cell responses to AZD1222 COVID-19 vaccine. Using immunoSEQ multiplex PCR, the repertoire was profiled, and TCRdb retains in-frame clones only, with some absent. The table shows about 78,000 clones, with roughly 80% occurring only once. General observations from the study: Females outnumbered males among donors, who were mostly white British; clonal diversity was possibly underestimated. Every sample of the repertoires postdated the peak T cell response.

A word on this clone: The antigen is unknown.

V was pared by 3 bases and J by 5 bases, with 11 bases of the junction left unmatched. The CDR3 runs to 17 residues. Germline V lookup: CDR1 SGHRS, CDR2 YFSETQ. The chain employs TRBV5-1 and TRBJ2-5; 12 nucleotides line up with TRBD2. The TCR originated in an adult in good health. The material was peripheral blood, obtained on day 0 of AZD1222 vaccination. The CDR3 loop reads CASSYSTTSGGGETQYF. CDR3 sequence (DNA): TGCGCCAGCAGCTACTCGACGACTAGCGGGGGCGGGGAGACCCAGTACTTC.